This T cell receptor beta chain emerged from a study of shared clonotypes between healthy human individuals. Overall study: Researchers assigned three CD4 naive, three CD4 memory, two CD8 naive and one CD8 memory plate to each donor.

Healthy HIV-negative adults without recent acute infections or vaccinations served as donors. Germline V gene sequence: CDR1 MDHEN, CDR2 SYDVKM. V was pared by 2 bases and J by 2 bases, with 7 bases of the junction left unmatched. CDR3 length: 17 residues. This clone has just one count. The data were produced by immunoSEQ multiplex PCR, yet TCRdb's version contains in-frame clones alone and is incomplete. The repertoire holds about 2.4 million clones, with roughly 93% as singletons. Input material: naive CD4+ T cells from PBMCs. As for subset: CD45RA+ positively selected. The source is a man younger than 35 in good health. Some clones in this sample may be carry-over from other donors' samples. The V and J genes are TRBV28 and TRBJ2-5, with 11 bases identical to TRBD2. The CDR3 protein is CASSLRRLAGSQETQYF. CDR3 DNA sequence: TGTGCCAGCAGTTTACGAAGACTAGCGGGATCGCAAGAGACCCAGTACTTC. The full variable domain, rest sourced from reference TRBV28 and TRBJ2-5, is DVKVTQSSRYLVKRTGEKVFLECVQDMDHENMFWYRQDPGLGLRLIYFSYDVKMKEKGDIPEGYSVSREKKERFSLILESASTNQTSMYLCASSLRRLAGSQETQYFGPGTRLLVL.